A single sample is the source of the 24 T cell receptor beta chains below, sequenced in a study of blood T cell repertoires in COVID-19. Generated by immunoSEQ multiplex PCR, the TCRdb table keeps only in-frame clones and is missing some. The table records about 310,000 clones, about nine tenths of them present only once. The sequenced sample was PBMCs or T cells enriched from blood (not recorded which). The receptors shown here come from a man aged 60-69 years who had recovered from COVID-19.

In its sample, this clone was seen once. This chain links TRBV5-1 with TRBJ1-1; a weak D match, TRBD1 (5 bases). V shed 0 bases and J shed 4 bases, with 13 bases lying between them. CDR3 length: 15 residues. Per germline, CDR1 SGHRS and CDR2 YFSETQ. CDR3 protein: CASSLVAAQGTEAFF. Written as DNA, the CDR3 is TGCGCCAGCAGCTTGGTGGCTGCCCAGGGCACTGAAGCTTTCTTT.

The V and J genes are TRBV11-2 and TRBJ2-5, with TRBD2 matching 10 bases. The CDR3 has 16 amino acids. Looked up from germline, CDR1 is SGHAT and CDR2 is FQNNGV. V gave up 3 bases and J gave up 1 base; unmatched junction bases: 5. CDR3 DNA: TGTGCCAGCAGCTTTAGCGGGAGGAGGGCCCAAGAGACCCAGTACTTC. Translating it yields CASSFSGRRAQETQYF.

The CDR3 coding sequence is TGCGCCAGCAGCCTGACTAGCGGGATTGCAGATACGCAGTATTTT. Residues: CASSLTSGIADTQYF. The chain uses TRBV4-1 and TRBJ2-3; 11 bases map to TRBD2. This CDR3 contains 15 residues. Losses at the gene ends were 4 bases for V and 4 bases for J; bases not matched to a gene: 4. CDR1 MGHRA and CDR2 YSYEKL come from the germline V gene.

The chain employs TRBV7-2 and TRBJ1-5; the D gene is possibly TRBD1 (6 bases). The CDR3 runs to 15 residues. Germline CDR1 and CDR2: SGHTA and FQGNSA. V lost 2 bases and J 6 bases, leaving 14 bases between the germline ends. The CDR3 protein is CASSLQGLTGQPQHF. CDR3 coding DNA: TGTGCCAGCAGCTTACAGGGGCTTACGGGTCAGCCCCAGCATTTT.

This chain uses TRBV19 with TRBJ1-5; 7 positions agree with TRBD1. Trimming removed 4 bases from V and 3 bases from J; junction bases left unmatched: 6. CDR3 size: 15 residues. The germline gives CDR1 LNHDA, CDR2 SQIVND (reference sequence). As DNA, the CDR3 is TGTGCCAGTAGTAACGACAGGGATTACAATCAGCCCCAGCATTTT. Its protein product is CASSNDRDYNQPQHF.

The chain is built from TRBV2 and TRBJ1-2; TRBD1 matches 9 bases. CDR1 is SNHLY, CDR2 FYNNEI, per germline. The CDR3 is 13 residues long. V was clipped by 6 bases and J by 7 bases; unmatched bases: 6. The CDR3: CASSWGQGGGYTF. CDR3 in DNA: TGTGCCAGCAGCTGGGGACAGGGAGGTGGCTACACCTTC.

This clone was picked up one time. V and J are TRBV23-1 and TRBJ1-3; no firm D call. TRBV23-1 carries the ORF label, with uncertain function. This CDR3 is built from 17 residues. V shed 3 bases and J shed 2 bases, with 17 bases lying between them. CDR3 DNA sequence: TGCGCCAGCAGTCATACTCGAGGGAAAGGAGCTGGAAACACCATATATTTT. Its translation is CASSHTRGKGAGNTIYF.

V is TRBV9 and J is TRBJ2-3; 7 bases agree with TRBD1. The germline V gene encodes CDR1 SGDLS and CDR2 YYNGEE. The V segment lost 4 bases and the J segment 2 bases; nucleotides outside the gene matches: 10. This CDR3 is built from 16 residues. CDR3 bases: TGTGCCAGCAGCCCCTCCCCGGGACAGTTCACAGATACGCAGTATTTT. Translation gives CASSPSPGQFTDTQYF.

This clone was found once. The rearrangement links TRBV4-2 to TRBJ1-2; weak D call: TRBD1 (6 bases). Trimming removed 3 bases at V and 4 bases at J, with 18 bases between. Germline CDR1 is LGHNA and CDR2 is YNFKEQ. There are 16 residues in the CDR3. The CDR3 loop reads CASSQGGRELGYGYTF. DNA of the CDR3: TGTGCCAGCAGCCAGGGGGGGCGGGAGCTAGGCTATGGCTACACCTTC.

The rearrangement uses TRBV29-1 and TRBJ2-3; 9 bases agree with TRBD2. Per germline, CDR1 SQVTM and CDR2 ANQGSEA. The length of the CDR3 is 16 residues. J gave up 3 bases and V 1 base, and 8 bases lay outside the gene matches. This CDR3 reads CSVEGKREENTDTQYF. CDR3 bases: TGCAGCGTTGAAGGCAAGCGGGAGGAGAATACAGATACGCAGTATTTT.

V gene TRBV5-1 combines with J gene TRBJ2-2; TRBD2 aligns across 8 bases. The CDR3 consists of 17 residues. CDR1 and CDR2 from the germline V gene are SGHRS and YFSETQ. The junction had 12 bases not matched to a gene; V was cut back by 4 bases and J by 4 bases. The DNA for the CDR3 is TGCGCCAGCAGCGGACTAAGCGGGAGTCAGAGCACCGGGGAGCTGTTTTTT. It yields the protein CASSGLSGSQSTGELFF.

In DNA, the CDR3 is TGTGCCAGCAGCTTACCACCAGGGATGAACACTGAAGCTTTCTTT. It specifies CASSLPPGMNTEAFF. The rearrangement uses TRBV7-2 and TRBJ1-1; D might be TRBD1 (5 bases). This CDR3 is 15 amino acids long. CDR1 is SGHTA, CDR2 FQGNSA, per germline. Trimming removed 2 bases from V and 0 bases from J, with 10 bases in between.

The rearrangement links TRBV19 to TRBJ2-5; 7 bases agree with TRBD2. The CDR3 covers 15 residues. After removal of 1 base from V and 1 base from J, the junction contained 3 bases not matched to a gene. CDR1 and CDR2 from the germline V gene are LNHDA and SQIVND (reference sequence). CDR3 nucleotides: TGTGCCAGTAGTATAGGACCTAGCGGCCAAGAGACCCAGTACTTC. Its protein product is CASSIGPSGQETQYF.

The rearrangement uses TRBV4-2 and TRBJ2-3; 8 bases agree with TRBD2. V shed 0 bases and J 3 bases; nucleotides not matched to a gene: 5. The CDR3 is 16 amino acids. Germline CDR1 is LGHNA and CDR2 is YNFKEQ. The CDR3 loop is CASSQEGGRRTDTQYF. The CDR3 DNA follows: TGTGCCAGCAGCCAAGAGGGCGGGAGGAGGACAGATACGCAGTATTTT.

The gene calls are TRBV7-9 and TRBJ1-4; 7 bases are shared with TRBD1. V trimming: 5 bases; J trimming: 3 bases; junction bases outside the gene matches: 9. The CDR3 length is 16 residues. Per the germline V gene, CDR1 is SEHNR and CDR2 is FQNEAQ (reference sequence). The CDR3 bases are TGTGCCAGCAGCCCGCAGGGGGGTACAGCTAATGAAAAACTGTTTTTT. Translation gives CASSPQGGTANEKLFF.

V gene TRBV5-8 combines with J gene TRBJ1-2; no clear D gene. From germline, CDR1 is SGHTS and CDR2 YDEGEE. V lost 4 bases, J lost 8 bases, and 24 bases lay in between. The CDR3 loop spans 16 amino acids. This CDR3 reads CASSLTRPGEEEGYTF. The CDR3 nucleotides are TGTGCCAGCAGCCTGACCCGTCCCGGAGAGGAGGAAGGCTACACCTTC.

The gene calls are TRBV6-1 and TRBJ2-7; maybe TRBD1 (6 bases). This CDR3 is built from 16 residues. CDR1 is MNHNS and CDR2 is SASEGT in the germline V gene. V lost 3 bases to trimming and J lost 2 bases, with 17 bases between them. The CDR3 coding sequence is TGTGCCAGCAGTGACCGGGGTAGACAGGCAACCTACGAGCAGTACTTC. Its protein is CASSDRGRQATYEQYF.

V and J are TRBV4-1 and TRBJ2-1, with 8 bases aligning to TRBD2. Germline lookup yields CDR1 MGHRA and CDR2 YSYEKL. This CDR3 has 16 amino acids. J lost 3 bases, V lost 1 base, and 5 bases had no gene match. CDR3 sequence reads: CASSQGLAGFYNEQFF. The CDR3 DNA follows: TGCGCCAGCAGCCAAGGTCTAGCGGGCTTCTACAATGAGCAGTTCTTC.

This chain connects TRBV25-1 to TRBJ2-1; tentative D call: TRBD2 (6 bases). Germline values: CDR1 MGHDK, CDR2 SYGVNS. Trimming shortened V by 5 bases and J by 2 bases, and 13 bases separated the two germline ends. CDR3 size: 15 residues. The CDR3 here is CASSTPGEAYNEQFF. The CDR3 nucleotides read TGTGCCAGCAGTACCCCCGGGGAGGCCTACAATGAGCAGTTCTTC.

CDR3 DNA sequence: TGTGCCAGCAGTTCGCTCCCCGAGGGTGCGGTACAAGAGACCCAGTACTTC. Translating gives CASSSLPEGAVQETQYF. The chain recombines TRBV28 with TRBJ2-5; a weak D match, TRBD2 (5 bases). CDR3 length: 17 residues. From germline, CDR1 is MDHEN and CDR2 SYDVKM. The V gene lost 4 bases and the J gene lost 2 bases, with 20 bases spanning the gap.

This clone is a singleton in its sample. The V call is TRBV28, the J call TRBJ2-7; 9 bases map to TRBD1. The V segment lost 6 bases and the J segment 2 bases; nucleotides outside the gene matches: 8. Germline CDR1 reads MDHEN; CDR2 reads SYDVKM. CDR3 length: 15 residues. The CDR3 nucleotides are TGTGCCAGCAGAACCTTCGGGACAGGGACCTACGAGCAGTACTTC. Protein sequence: CASRTFGTGTYEQYF.

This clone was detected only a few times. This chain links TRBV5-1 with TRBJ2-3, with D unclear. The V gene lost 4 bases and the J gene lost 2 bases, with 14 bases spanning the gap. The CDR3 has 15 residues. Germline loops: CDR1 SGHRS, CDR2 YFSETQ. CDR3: CASSLWSTLTDTQYF. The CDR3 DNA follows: TGCGCCAGCAGCCTATGGAGTACCCTCACAGATACGCAGTATTTT.

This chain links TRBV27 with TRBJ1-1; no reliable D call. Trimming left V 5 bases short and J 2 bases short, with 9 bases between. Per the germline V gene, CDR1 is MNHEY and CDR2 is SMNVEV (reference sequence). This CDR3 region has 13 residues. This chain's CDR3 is CASSLVLNTEAFF. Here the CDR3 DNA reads TGTGCCAGCAGTCTAGTCCTTAACACTGAAGCTTTCTTT.

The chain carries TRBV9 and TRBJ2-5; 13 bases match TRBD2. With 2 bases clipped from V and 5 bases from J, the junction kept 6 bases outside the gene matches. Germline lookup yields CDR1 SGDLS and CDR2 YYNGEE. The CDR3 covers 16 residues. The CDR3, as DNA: TGTGCCAGCAGCGTCACTAGCGGGAGGGCCGGTGAGACCCAGTACTTC. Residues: CASSVTSGRAGETQYF. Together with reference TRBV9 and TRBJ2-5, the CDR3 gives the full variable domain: DSGVTQTPKHLITATGQRVTLRCSPRSGDLSVYWYQQSLDQGLQFLIQYYNGEERAKGNILERFSAQQFPDLHSELNLSSLELGDSALYFCASSVTSGRAGETQYFGPGTRLLVL.